This T cell receptor beta chain stems from a study of cytomegalovirus exposure and HLA in healthy donors. The germline V gene encodes CDR1 MGHRA and CDR2 YSYEKL. This CDR3 contains 16 residues. Trimming cost V 2 bases and J 3 bases; bases outside gene matches: 7. 60 Vbeta and 13 Jbeta primers were used in PCR. Measured with immunoSEQ multiplex PCR; TCRdb has only the in-frame clones, and not every one. This sample has roughly 100,000 clones, with approximately 70% found just once. The source is a woman aged 45-65 years in good health and CMV-seronegative. The gene calls are TRBV4-1 and TRBJ2-1; TRBD2 matches at 7 bases. Source material: PBMCs. Here the CDR3 reads CASSQLSGIGYNEQFF. The CDR3 bases are TGCGCCAGCAGCCAACTAAGCGGGATAGGCTACAATGAGCAGTTCTTC.